This T cell receptor (beta chain) emerged from a study of blood T cell repertoires in COVID-19. The wider study: Samples of COVID-19 (acute and convalescent) were obtained from the United States, Italy and Spain. PBMCs, B-cell-depleted T cells, or T cells provided the cDNA or gDNA that made up the material.

Authors' data handling: Nucleated cell number was recorded as an estimate derived from reference gene primer amplification. The protocol was immunoSEQ multiplex PCR, while the TCRdb copy is restricted to in-frame clones and leaves out a portion. The DNA gave D and trimming, while V, J and clone size come from that table. This sample yields approximately 140,000 clones, of which under 90% are seen a single time; 2.4% belongs to the top ten. Assignments of participants to cohorts depended upon their own reported clinical history. There are 14 residues in the CDR3. The V end lost 2 bases, the J end lost 3 bases, and 11 bases lay between the germline ends. Germline CDR1 is WNHNN and CDR2 is SYGVQD (reference sequence).

V gene TRBV10-1 combines with J gene TRBJ2-7; D gene ambiguous. The TCR sequence derives from a man aged 40-55 years with acute COVID-19. Sequenced sample: PBMCs or T cells enriched from blood (not recorded which). The CDR3 DNA sequence: TGCGCCAGCAGTGAGAGGCAGGCCGTCTACGAGCAGTACTTC. Protein sequence: CASSERQAVYEQYF.